Sequencing of this T cell receptor (beta chain) was carried out in a study of cytomegalovirus exposure and HLA in healthy donors. Study-level background: From HLA-typed donors, an early data release held tens of millions of unique TCRs.

Trimming removed 0 bases at V and 0 bases at J, with 8 bases between. The CDR3 contains 15 residues. The germline CDR1 and CDR2 sequences are SEHNR and FQNEAQ (reference sequence). The PCR made use of 60 Vbeta and 13 Jbeta primers. Generated by immunoSEQ multiplex PCR, the TCRdb table keeps only in-frame clones and is missing some. The data hold about 210,000 clones, with 82% observed a single time. V gene TRBV7-9 combines with J gene TRBJ1-1; no clear D gene. Sequencing used PBMCs. The sequence derives from a man aged 35 to 55 in good health and CMV-seropositive. Written as DNA, the CDR3 is TGTGCCAGCAGCTTAGCTGTTCCAATGAACACTGAAGCTTTCTTT. Translation: CASSLAVPMNTEAFF.